The rows below give T cell receptor beta chains drawn from one sample of a study of cytomegalovirus exposure and HLA in healthy donors. TCRdb's copy holds only in-frame clones and misses some; the assay was immunoSEQ multiplex PCR. The sample lists 55,000 to 80,000 clones, around 96% occurring once. Input material: PBMCs. The receptors come from a young man in good health and CMV-seropositive. The CDR3 runs from the conserved cysteine through the conserved F or W. The order of the fields is V gene, CDR3 length, clone size, D gene, J gene, CDR3 protein, CDR3 DNA. A D gene is named only where the DNA matches it firmly. Some rows have no size entry. The others give once, few or many, or a class for an expanded clone.

TRBV7-2	14	.	TRBD2	TRBJ2-4	CASSIYSGGDIQYF	TGTGCCAGCAGCATATATAGCGGGGGGGACATTCAGTACTTC
TRBV19	14	.	.	TRBJ2-6	CASSQTRDANVLTF	TGTGCCAGTAGCCAAACCCGGGATGCCAACGTCCTGACTTTC
TRBV19	14	.	.	TRBJ2-3	CASSTTHSTDTQYF	TGTGCCAGTAGTACGACACATAGCACAGATACGCAGTATTTT
TRBV5-1	16	.	TRBD1	TRBJ2-2	CASSILTGVGTGELFF	TGCGCCAGCAGCATTCTGACAGGGGTGGGGACCGGGGAGCTGTTTTTT
TRBV11-2	16	.	TRBD1	TRBJ2-1	CASSTTGGQGSSMEFF	TGTGCCAGCAGCACGACCGGGGGACAGGGAAGTTCAATGGAGTTCTTC
TRBV2	15	.	.	TRBJ1-5	CASKRDGDSNQPQHF	TGTGCCAGCAAGCGGGACGGTGATAGCAATCAGCCCCAGCATTTT
TRBV11-2	19	once	TRBD2	TRBJ2-1	CASSTTGTSGGAGYNEQFF	TGTGCCAGCAGCACAACCGGGACTAGCGGGGGGGCAGGCTACAATGAGCAGTTCTTC
TRBV19	14	.	.	TRBJ2-5	CASSISGSLKTQYF	TGTGCCAGTAGTATTAGCGGTTCACTCAAAACCCAGTACTTC
TRBV6-1	14	.	TRBD1	TRBJ1-6	CASGRGLNNSPLHF	TGTGCCAGTGGCAGGGGGCTAAATAATTCACCCCTCCACTTT
TRBV7-2	14	.	.	TRBJ1-4	CASSSRVVNEKLFF	TGTGCCAGCAGCTCTCGGGTCGTTAATGAAAAACTGTTTTTT
TRBV5-1	14	.	.	TRBJ2-3	CASQDGGLWNTQYF	TGCGCCAGCCAAGATGGCGGGCTATGGAATACGCAGTATTTT
TRBV9	14	.	.	TRBJ2-5	CASSVGLEAETQYF	TGTGCCAGCAGCGTCGGTCTAGAGGCCGAGACCCAGTACTTC
TRBV4-1	16	.	.	TRBJ1-1	CASSQDWLAVHTEAFF	TGCGCCAGCAGCCAAGATTGGTTGGCAGTGCACACTGAAGCTTTCTTT
TRBV7-8	14	.	TRBD1	TRBJ2-5	CASSATGGQETQYF	TGTGCCAGCAGCGCGACAGGGGGGCAAGAGACCCAGTACTTC
TRBV4-1	16	.	TRBD1	TRBJ2-1	CASSQTGQSSYNEQFF	TGCGCCAGCAGCCAAACGGGACAGAGCTCCTACAATGAGCAGTTCTTC
TRBV6-1	15	.	TRBD1	TRBJ1-2	CASTTGTATNYGYTF	TGTGCCAGCACGACCGGGACAGCAACTAACTATGGCTACACCTTC
TRBV6-1	13	.	TRBD2	TRBJ2-5	CASRTSGTETQYF	TGTGCCTCGCGGACTAGCGGGACAGAGACCCAGTACTTC
TRBV5-1	15	.	TRBD2	TRBJ2-3	CASSLASGGTDTQYF	TGCGCCAGCAGCTTGGCTAGCGGGGGAACAGATACGCAGTATTTT
TRBV9	13	.	.	TRBJ2-1	CASSVTGSREQFF	TGTGCCAGCAGCGTAACCGGGAGTCGCGAGCAGTTCTTC
TRBV6-5	12	.	TRBD1	TRBJ1-1	CASSPGDSEAFF	TGTGCCAGCAGCCCAGGGGACAGTGAAGCTTTCTTT
TRBV7-3	13	.	.	TRBJ2-2	CASSLINTGELFF	TGTGCCAGCAGCTTAATAAACACCGGGGAGCTGTTTTTT
TRBV10-3	17	.	.	TRBJ2-1	CAISESTGRTTYNEQFF	TGTGCCATCAGTGAGTCAACAGGCCGTACAACCTACAATGAGCAGTTCTTC
TRBV28	15	.	TRBD2	TRBJ2-3	CASSLTSGRTDTQYF	TGTGCCAGCAGTCTGACTAGCGGGAGAACAGATACGCAGTATTTT
TRBV5-1	13	.	.	TRBJ2-3	CASSTQGPDTQYF	TGCGCCAGCAGTACGCAGGGTCCCGATACGCAGTATTTT
TRBV10-2	14	.	TRBD1	TRBJ2-7	CASSTSGGPYEQYF	TGCGCCAGCAGTACGTCAGGGGGCCCCTACGAGCAGTACTTC
TRBV9	16	.	.	TRBJ1-1	CASSVALDGVNTEAFF	TGTGCCAGCAGCGTAGCTCTCGACGGGGTGAACACTGAAGCTTTCTTT
TRBV5-1	14	.	TRBD1	TRBJ1-1	CASSWGQSGTEAFF	TGCGCCAGCAGCTGGGGACAGTCGGGCACTGAAGCTTTCTTT
TRBV7-2	14	.	.	TRBJ1-1	CASSLGGPYTEAFF	TGTGCCAGCAGCTTAGGTGGGCCCTACACTGAAGCTTTCTTT
TRBV1	14	.	.	TRBJ2-7	CTSSLVDRNYEQYF	TGCACCAGCAGCCTTGTGGACAGGAACTACGAGCAGTACTTC
TRBV28	14	.	.	TRBJ1-5	CASSLGVGDQPQHF	TGTGCCAGCAGTTTAGGGGTAGGGGATCAGCCCCAGCATTTT
TRBV9	16	.	.	TRBJ1-2	CASSVGGVSRSNGYTF	TGTGCCAGCAGCGTGGGGGGGGTGTCTCGGTCGAATGGCTACACCTTC
TRBV29-1	15	.	.	TRBJ1-2	CSVVLSGTTNYGYTF	TGCAGCGTTGTGTTATCCGGGACAACTAACTATGGCTACACCTTC
TRBV15	15	.	.	TRBJ1-5	CATSREQGTNQPQHF	TGTGCCACCAGCAGAGAGCAGGGGACCAATCAGCCCCAGCATTTT
TRBV25-1	14	.	.	TRBJ2-2	CASSESRVTGELFF	TGTGCCAGCAGTGAATCCAGGGTTACCGGGGAGCTGTTTTTT
TRBV16	14	.	.	TRBJ1-1	CASSQYGQYTEAFF	TGTGCCAGCAGCCAATATGGACAGTACACTGAAGCTTTCTTT
TRBV5-4	16	.	TRBD2	TRBJ2-3	CASSSRSSGGADTQYF	TGTGCCAGCAGCTCGAGATCTAGCGGGGGCGCAGATACGCAGTATTTT
TRBV27	15	.	TRBD2	TRBJ2-1	CASSPLAGGGGEQFF	TGTGCCAGCAGTCCGCTAGCGGGGGGGGGTGGTGAGCAGTTCTTC
TRBV6-4	14	.	TRBD1	TRBJ2-2	CASSRTGDTGELFF	TGTGCCAGCAGTAGGACAGGCGACACCGGGGAGCTGTTTTTT
TRBV21-1	20	.	.	TRBJ2-4	CASSKALLLAGGLAKNIQYF	TGTGCCAGCAGCAAAGCGTTACTCCTAGCGGGGGGCCTTGCCAAAAACATTCAGTACTTC
TRBV6-1	18	.	TRBD1	TRBJ1-5	CASSELARGRNSNQPQHF	TGTGCCAGCAGTGAGCTCGCGAGGGGGCGGAATAGCAATCAGCCCCAGCATTTT
TRBV9	17	.	.	TRBJ1-2	CASSVGVGARRDYGYTF	TGTGCCAGCAGCGTAGGAGTCGGAGCCCGTCGGGATTATGGCTACACCTTC
TRBV28	13	.	.	TRBJ2-1	CASSVDSYNEQFF	TGTGCCAGCAGTGTTGACAGCTACAATGAGCAGTTCTTC
TRBV10-3	13	.	.	TRBJ2-1	CAISEILDDEQFF	TGTGCCATCAGTGAAATCCTAGACGATGAGCAGTTCTTC
TRBV5-4	15	.	TRBD2	TRBJ2-1	CASSLRLAGVDEQFF	TGTGCCAGCAGCTTGAGGCTAGCGGGAGTGGATGAGCAGTTCTTC
TRBV2	14	once	.	TRBJ2-3	CASSGGGGTDTQYF	TGTGCCAGCAGCGGGGGAGGTGGCACAGATACGCAGTATTTT
TRBV7-6	14	.	.	TRBJ2-1	CASGPSSPPNEQFF	TGTGCCAGCGGGCCGTCTTCCCCCCCCAATGAGCAGTTCTTC
TRBV21-1	15	.	.	TRBJ1-2	CASSKDPQANDGYTF	TGTGCCAGCAGCAAAGATCCGCAGGCCAACGATGGCTACACCTTC
TRBV11-1	14	few	.	TRBJ1-2	CASGDRGESYGYTF	TGTGCCAGCGGAGATAGGGGCGAGAGCTATGGCTACACCTTC
TRBV7-6	18	.	TRBD2	TRBJ2-6	CASSPLAAQGSGANVLTF	TGTGCCAGCAGCCCACTAGCGGCCCAGGGCTCTGGGGCCAACGTCCTGACTTTC
TRBV27	14	.	TRBD1	TRBJ2-1	CASSTGTVYNEQFF	TGTGCCAGCTCAACCGGGACAGTCTACAATGAGCAGTTCTTC
TRBV9	17	.	.	TRBJ1-2	CASSVGPADGNTYGYTF	TGTGCCAGCAGCGTCGGACCCGCGGACGGGAACACCTATGGCTACACCTTC
TRBV5-1	13	.	TRBD1	TRBJ2-1	CASSLQGANEQFF	TGCGCCAGCAGCTTACAGGGGGCCAATGAGCAGTTCTTC
TRBV9	13	.	.	TRBJ1-2	CASSVEGAYGYTF	TGTGCCAGCAGCGTAGAAGGAGCCTATGGCTACACCTTC
TRBV7-9	12	.	.	TRBJ1-5	CASSADSQPQHF	TGTGCCAGCAGCGCGGACAGTCAGCCCCAGCATTTT
TRBV6-4	14	.	TRBD1	TRBJ1-2	CASKPEQGARGYTF	TGTGCCTCCAAACCCGAACAGGGGGCGCGGGGCTACACCTTC
TRBV27	18	.	TRBD1	TRBJ1-4	CASTRGGGPAATNEKLFF	TGTGCCAGCACCCGAGGAGGGGGCCCGGCGGCAACTAATGAAAAACTGTTTTTT
TRBV19	14	once	.	TRBJ1-2	CASSVGQGGYGYTF	TGTGCCAGTAGTGTAGGCCAGGGCGGCTATGGCTACACCTTC